These 18 T cell receptor beta chains were sequenced from one sample in a study of shared clonotypes between healthy human individuals. Data came from immunoSEQ multiplex PCR; TCRdb stores just in-frame clones and leaves some out. The sample lists over 400,000 clones, almost 80% seen once, with approximately 12% in the top ten. Sequences were obtained from PBMCs. The receptor set was obtained from a woman between 35 and 50 years old in good health. Some clones in this sample may be carry-over from other donors' samples.

Of note for this clone: Other nucleotide sequences in the sample specify the same CDR3. The chain combines TRBV5-4 with TRBJ2-1; D perhaps matches TRBD1 (5 bases). Trimming left V 0 bases short and J 4 bases short, with 8 bases between. This CDR3 has 14 residues. CDR1 and CDR2 (germline): SGHNT, YYREEE (reference sequence). The CDR3 DNA reads as TGTGCCAGCAGCTTGGGGGGCGTATACAATGAGCAGTTCTTC. Its protein is CASSLGGVYNEQFF.

The gene calls are TRBV9 and TRBJ1-4; no firm D call. With 0 bases removed from V and 10 bases from J, the gap between germline ends came to 10 bases. The CDR3 has 13 residues. The germline V gene has CDR1 SGDLS and CDR2 YYNGEE. The CDR3 is CASSVGYDGKLFF. CDR3 nucleotides: TGTGCCAGCAGCGTAGGATACGACGGAAAACTGTTTTTT.

The table lists this clone with a few counts. The chain carries TRBV7-3 and TRBJ1-1; 8 bases fit TRBD1. V shed 5 bases and J 4 bases; nucleotides not matched to a gene: 3. This CDR3 contains 13 residues. CDR1 is SGHTA, CDR2 FQGTGA, per germline. CDR3: CASSLTGGTEAFF. For the CDR3, the DNA is TGTGCCAGCAGCCTTACAGGGGGCACTGAAGCTTTCTTT.

This sequence joins TRBV11-1 and TRBJ2-1; 12 bases are a match to TRBD2. Trimming cost V 5 bases and J 7 bases; bases outside gene matches: 9. This CDR3 contains 16 residues. Per germline, CDR1 SGHAT and CDR2 FQDESV (reference sequence). CDR3 region: CASSAALAGGQNEQFF. CDR3 bases: TGTGCCAGCAGCGCGGCACTAGCGGGAGGTCAAAATGAGCAGTTCTTC.

The rearrangement joins TRBV14 to TRBJ1-4, with D hard to call. Trimming shortened V by 0 bases and J by 8 bases, and 10 bases separated the two germline ends. Germline CDR1 SGHDN, CDR2 FVKESK. The length of the CDR3 is 14 residues. In nucleotides, the CDR3 is TGTGCCAGCAGCCAAGACTATGGAGCCGAAAAACTGTTTTTT. It yields the protein CASSQDYGAEKLFF.

This chain links TRBV5-1 with TRBJ2-5; D is unclear. Germline CDR1 reads SGHRS; CDR2 reads YFSETQ. The CDR3 runs 14 residues. The V end lost 0 bases, the J end lost 4 bases, and 10 bases lay between the germline ends. In DNA, the CDR3 is TGCGCCAGCAGCTTGGAGGTTGGCGTAGAGACCCAGTACTTC. Its translation: CASSLEVGVETQYF.

The chain uses TRBV19 and TRBJ1-5, with TRBD1 matching 7 bases. The CDR3 is made up of 16 amino acids. Germline-derived CDR1 and CDR2 are LNHDA and SQIVND (reference sequence). Trimming took 5 bases from V and 2 from J; bases not matched to a gene: 9. The CDR3 DNA sequence: TGTGCCAGTAGTTTAACCGACAGGGATGGCAATCAGCCCCAGCATTTT. This translates into CASSLTDRDGNQPQHF.

V gene TRBV19 combines with J gene TRBJ2-5; 9 positions agree with TRBD1. Germline-derived CDR1 and CDR2 are LNHDA and SQIVND (reference sequence). This CDR3 has 14 residues. Trimming at V came to 4 bases and at J to 4 bases, leaving 4 bases not matched to a gene. The CDR3: CASSSRGQGETQYF. As DNA, the CDR3 is TGTGCCAGTAGTAGCCGGGGACAGGGAGAGACCCAGTACTTC.

The rearrangement links TRBV7-2 to TRBJ2-7; 7 nucleotides agree with TRBD2. CDR3 length: 16 amino acids. Germline loops: CDR1 SGHTA, CDR2 FQGNSA. Trimming took 1 base from V and 3 from J; bases not matched to a gene: 9. CDR3 sequence: CASSLGFPAGVYEQYF. The CDR3, as DNA: TGTGCCAGCAGCTTAGGATTCCCCGCGGGAGTCTACGAGCAGTACTTC.

The chain uses TRBV5-6 and TRBJ1-2; 8 bases map to TRBD1. The CDR3 covers 14 residues. The V segment lost 10 bases and the J segment 2 bases; nucleotides outside the gene matches: 10. The V gene's germline CDR1 is SGHDT and CDR2 YYEEEE. The chain's CDR3 is CAGTLDRANYGYTF. The CDR3 nucleotides are TGTGCCGGCACCCTGGACAGGGCCAACTATGGCTACACCTTC.

This rearrangement joins TRBV28 to TRBJ2-3, with D unclear. The CDR3 runs 18 residues. Trimming shortened V by 8 bases and J by 3 bases, and 27 bases separated the two germline ends. Germline CDR1 reads MDHEN; CDR2 reads SYDVKM. This CDR3 is CASFGPWSRATGTDTQYF. The CDR3 DNA follows: TGTGCCAGCTTCGGCCCTTGGAGCCGGGCCACCGGTACAGATACGCAGTATTTT.

This chain uses TRBV6-6 with TRBJ2-5, with TRBD2 identical over 9 bases. The better agreement between TRBJ2-7 and the DNA end casts doubt on the J call. The germline V gene encodes CDR1 MNHNY and CDR2 SVGAGI (reference sequence). The CDR3 has 15 residues. The CDR3 nucleotides are TGTGCCAGCAATCCAGCGGGAGGACTGACATACGAGCAGTACTTC. Its translation is CASNPAGGLTYEQYF.

V gene TRBV9 combines with J gene TRBJ1-3; perhaps TRBD1 as D (6 bases). Per germline, CDR1 SGDLS and CDR2 YYNGEE. The CDR3 is 17 residues long. Trimming removed 0 bases from V and 0 bases from J, with 13 bases in between. CDR3 sequence reads: CASSVVVGGHSGNTIYF. The CDR3 nucleotides are TGTGCCAGCAGCGTAGTAGTTGGGGGGCACTCTGGAAACACCATATATTTT.

V usage is TRBV10-2 and J usage is TRBJ2-1; 11 bases align to TRBD2. In germline, CDR1 is WSHSY, CDR2 SAAADI. The CDR3 sequence is 15 residues long. The J segment lost 8 bases and the V segment lost 3 bases, leaving 6 bases of the junction unmatched. Here the CDR3 DNA reads TGCGCCAGCAGTGACGGTAGCGGGAGGGCCGATGAGCAGTTCTTC. Residues: CASSDGSGRADEQFF.

The chain is built from TRBV27 and TRBJ2-7; tentative D call: TRBD2 (6 bases). The CDR3 runs to 16 residues. Trimming removed 6 bases at V and 3 bases at J, with 21 bases between. Germline assignment: CDR1 MNHEY and CDR2 SMNVEV (reference sequence). CDR3 in amino acids: CASSPTPAEGSYEQYF. The DNA of the CDR3 is TGTGCCAGCAGCCCTACCCCTGCGGAGGGAAGCTACGAGCAGTACTTC.

The V and J genes are TRBV25-1 and TRBJ1-2, with TRBD1 as a possible D gene (5 bases). Germline assignment: CDR1 MGHDK and CDR2 SYGVNS. Trimming removed 4 bases from V and 4 bases from J, with 19 bases in between. CDR3 length equals 16 residues. CDR3 residues: CASSGQREGKTYGYTF. The CDR3 DNA reads as TGTGCCAGCAGTGGACAGCGAGAAGGAAAGACCTATGGCTACACCTTC.

The chain has TRBV11-2 and TRBJ2-3; 10 positions match TRBD2. V shed 5 bases, J shed 2 bases, and the junction held 4 bases outside the gene matches. There are 15 residues in the CDR3. Germline CDR1 SGHAT, CDR2 FQNNGV. The chain's CDR3 is CASSRTSGYTDTQYF. The CDR3 bases are TGTGCCAGCAGCCGGACTAGCGGATACACAGATACGCAGTATTTT.

This chain uses TRBV29-1 with TRBJ2-7; 9 bases map to TRBD1. CDR1 SQVTM and CDR2 ANQGSEA come from the germline V gene. This CDR3 spans 15 amino acids. V lost 1 base, J lost 2 bases, and 6 bases stayed unmatched. The CDR3 sequence is CSVEGARTGAYEQYF. The CDR3 DNA reads as TGCAGCGTTGAAGGGGCCCGGACAGGGGCCTACGAGCAGTACTTC.